The 14 T cell receptor beta chains presented below share a single source sample, sequenced in a study of T cell repertoires and leukemia-associated antigens. Their recognized antigens are unknown. TCRdb re-derived calls from the 5' RACE reads in MiXCR, one entry per CDR3 protein. The repertoire has about 11,000 distinct CDR3 sequences, approximately 39% of them found once; the top ten carry around 28%. Input material: CD3+ T cells sorted from blood and cultured. The receptors shown here come from a female donor in good health.

This clonotype was seen at least ten times. This chain uses TRBV27 with TRBJ2-7; D possibly matches TRBD1 or TRBD2 (5 bases each). Germline V CDR1 and CDR2: MNHEY, SMNVEV (reference sequence). The CDR3 has 15 residues. V was clipped by 10 bases and J by 3 bases, with 22 bases between them. The DNA for the CDR3 is TGTGCCACCCAAAGAGGGGCAGGGATTGACTACGAGCAGTACTTC. This gives the protein CATQRGAGIDYEQYF.

The CDR3 sequence is CASSLEGRSKETQYF. For the CDR3, the DNA is TGCGCCAGCAGCTTGGAGGGCAGGTCCAAAGAGACCCAGTACTTC. The genes are TRBV5-1 and TRBJ2-5; D is unclear. The CDR3 consists of 15 residues. Germline assignment: CDR1 SGHRS and CDR2 YFSETQ. Trimming left V 0 bases short and J 3 bases short, with 12 bases between.

This clonotype was counted many times. The rearrangement links TRBV5-6 to TRBJ2-4; maybe TRBD1 (5 bases). The CDR3 is 13 residues long. Germline-derived CDR1 and CDR2 are SGHDT and YYEEEE. V lost 0 bases to trimming and J lost 8 bases, with 9 bases between them. The CDR3 region has the DNA TGTGCCAGCAGCTTGGGGGGCCTGGACATTCAGTACTTC. Translation: CASSLGGLDIQYF.

This clonotype has a handful of counts. The chain joins TRBV7-6 to TRBJ2-7, with 12 nucleotides matching TRBD2. CDR1 and CDR2 from the germline V gene are SGHVS and FNYEAQ. J was trimmed by 7 bases and V by 5 bases; bases with no gene match: 3. The length of the CDR3 is 13 residues. Here the CDR3 reads CASSPGLAGEQYF. In DNA form, the CDR3 reads TGTGCCAGCAGCCCCGGACTAGCGGGGGAGCAGTACTTC.

The rearrangement uses TRBV12-3 or TRBV12-4 and TRBJ1-5; D not certain. CDR3 length equals 11 residues. The V gene lost 3 bases and the J gene lost 7 bases, with 4 bases spanning the gap. Here the CDR3 DNA reads TGTGCCAGCAGTTTCGGCCAGCCCCAGCATTTT. Its protein product is CASSFGQPQHF.

This clonotype has at least ten counts. The chain uses TRBV3-1 and TRBJ2-1; D may be TRBD1 (5 bases). Trimming left V 4 bases short and J 7 bases short, with 20 bases between. CDR1 LGHDT and CDR2 YNNKEL come from the germline V gene (reference sequence). CDR3 length: 16 residues. CDR3 DNA sequence: TGTGCCAGCAGCCCTTACCCCCAGGGTAAGGCGAATGAGCAGTTCTTC. Encoded protein: CASSPYPQGKANEQFF.

This clonotype was recorded at least ten times. The V and J genes are TRBV28 and TRBJ2-1, with D unclear. Germline CDR1 and CDR2: MDHEN and SYDVKM. The germline V and J ends were trimmed by 3 bases and 8 bases, with 8 bases remaining between them. The CDR3 runs to 12 residues. CDR3 sequence (DNA): TGTGCCAGCAGTTTCCCCTTTTATGAGCAGTTCTTC. It yields the protein CASSFPFYEQFF.

This clonotype was counted at least ten times. At one end, the junction sequence differs from germline, possibly due to a read error. The genes are TRBV6-6 and TRBJ1-1, with unresolved D. CDR1 is MNHNY and CDR2 is SVGAGI in the germline V gene (reference sequence). This CDR3 is built from 13 residues. In nucleotides, the CDR3 is TGTGCCGGCAGTCGGCCAGGGAACACTGAAGCTTTCTTT. This codes for CAGSRPGNTEAFF.

This clonotype was seen at least ten times. The V and J genes are TRBV5-1 and TRBJ2-7, with a weak D call TRBD1 (6 bases). The CDR3 is 15 residues long. Trimming left V 4 bases short and J 4 bases short, with 18 bases between. Germline CDR1 is SGHRS and CDR2 is YFSETQ. CDR3 in DNA: TGCGCCAGCAGCCTGACAGGTCCGATCGATTACGAGCAGTACTTC. Translating gives CASSLTGPIDYEQYF.

The V gene is TRBV15, the J gene TRBJ2-6; D perhaps matches TRBD1 (6 bases). This CDR3 comprises 15 residues. Germline CDR1 LNHNV, CDR2 YYDKDF (reference sequence). Trimming took 4 bases from V and 1 from J, leaving 8 bases between them. CDR3: CATSKDRSGANVLTF. CDR3 sequence (DNA): TGTGCCACCAGCAAAGACAGGTCTGGGGCCAACGTCCTGACTTTC.

This rearrangement joins TRBV12-3 or TRBV12-4 to TRBJ2-2; 15 positions agree with TRBD2. This CDR3 has 17 amino acids. Trimming cost V 4 bases and J 6 bases; bases outside gene matches: 6. DNA of the CDR3: TGTGCCAGCAGTTGGACTAGCGGGAGGGTTCGGGCCGGGGAGCTGTTTTTT. Translation: CASSWTSGRVRAGELFF.

The rearrangement joins TRBV28 to TRBJ1-4, with no clear D. V lost 6 bases and J 8 bases, leaving 16 bases between the germline ends. The CDR3 consists of 14 residues. The V gene's germline CDR1 is MDHEN and CDR2 SYDVKM. CDR3 sequence: CASSLDWAQEKLFF. The CDR3, as DNA: TGTGCCAGCAGCCTCGACTGGGCCCAGGAAAAACTGTTTTTT.

This clonotype was seen at least ten times. The chain couples TRBV5-4 to TRBJ2-3, with TRBD2 matching 11 bases. Germline V CDR1 and CDR2: SGHNT, YYREEE (reference sequence). V trimming: 4 bases; J trimming: 5 bases; junction bases outside the gene matches: 9. CDR3 length: 16 amino acids. The CDR3 nucleotides read TGTGCCAGCAGCGGGAGGACTAGCGGGTCTAGAGATACGCAGTATTTT. Its protein product is CASSGRTSGSRDTQYF. Full variable domain (missing parts from reference TRBV5-4 and TRBJ2-3): ETGVTQSPTHLIKTRGQQVTLRCSSQSGHNTVSWYQQALGQGPQFIFQYYREEENGRGNFPPRFSGLQFPNYSSELNVNALELDDSALYLCASSGRTSGSRDTQYFGPGTRLTVL.

The genes are TRBV5-1 and TRBJ2-7, with D perhaps TRBD2 (5 bases). The germline V gene has CDR1 SGHRS and CDR2 YFSETQ. The length of the CDR3 is 15 residues. V was trimmed by 5 bases and J by 2 bases, leaving 17 bases between them. DNA for the CDR3: TGCGCCAGCAGGGAGGCCCCCCAAGAAACCTACGAGCAGTACTTC. Protein product: CASREAPQETYEQYF.